Listed below are T cell receptor beta chains from one sample, sequenced in a study of T-cell reconstitution after alpha-beta-depleted transplantation in children. MiXCR was run by TCRdb on the PCR reads, yielding one entry per CDR3 protein. The table shows around 600,000 distinct CDR3 sequences, with more than 20% occurring only once. The sample in question was PBMCs, mostly from graft donor cells, obtained 360 days after TCRalphabeta/CD19-depleted stem cell transplant. All receptors derive from a boy less than two years old who had a stem cell transplant for acute myeloid leukemia, so the T cells may come from the graft donor. CDR3s include the opening cysteine and the closing phenylalanine or tryptophan. A D gene is named only where the DNA matches it firmly. Rows may omit the clone size; those that give it use once, few, many or a size class.

>TRBD2|few|TRBJ2-7|TRBV7-9
CATVSLSREGSYEQYF
TGTGCCACCGTTAGTCTATCGAGGGAGGGGTCCTACGAGCAGTACTTC
>-|-|TRBJ1-6|TRBV7-3
CASSSTVGYNSPLHF
TGTGCCAGCAGCTCGACAGTTGGTTATAATTCACCCCTCCACTTT
>-|-|TRBJ1-6|TRBV20-1
CSAGGRYDNSPLHF
TGCAGTGCTGGAGGACGGTACGATAATTCACCCCTCCACTTT
>-|many|TRBJ2-2|TRBV20-1
CSARTGRTGELFF
TGCAGTGCTCGAACAGGCCGCACCGGGGAGCTGTTTTTT
>-|-|TRBJ1-2|TRBV20-1
CSAPRVRGYTF
TGCAGTGCTCCCAGGGTTCGTGGCTACACCTTC
>-|many|TRBJ2-3|TRBV12-3/TRBV12-4
CASSLPGTDTQYF
TGTGCCAGCAGTTTGCCAGGGACAGATACGCAGTATTTT
>-|-|TRBJ2-7|TRBV4-1
CASSQPTTSREQYF
TGCGCCAGCAGCCAACCAACCACTAGCCGCGAGCAGTACTTC
>-|many|TRBJ2-1|TRBV20-1
CSARETEVSNYNEQFF
TGCAGTGCTAGAGAGACAGAGGTCTCTAACTACAATGAGCAGTTCTTC
>-|-|TRBJ1-2|TRBV12-3/TRBV12-4
CASTLMEGTYTF
TGTGCCAGCACCCTGATGGAAGGGACCTACACCTTC
>TRBD2|-|TRBJ2-7|TRBV7-9
CASTMGGTSYEQYF
TGTGCCAGCACCATGGGGGGGACCTCCTACGAGCAGTACTTC
>-|few|TRBJ1-4|TRBV20-1
CSATGQGTTNEKLFF
TGCAGTGCCACGGGTCAGGGAACAACTAATGAAAAACTGTTTTTT
>-|-|TRBJ1-1|TRBV27
CASRLNRENTEAFF
TGTGCCAGCAGACTCAACAGGGAGAACACTGAAGCTTTCTTT
>-|once|TRBJ1-1|TRBV29-1
CSVDKGGGYGTEAFF
TGCAGCGTTGATAAGGGAGGAGGATATGGCACTGAAGCTTTCTTT
>TRBD1|-|TRBJ2-7|TRBV29-1
CSVRQRDRGRYEQYF
TGCAGCGTTCGACAAAGGGACAGGGGTCGATACGAGCAGTACTTC
>-|many|TRBJ2-3|TRBV20-1
CSADSGTSTDTQYF
TGCAGTGCTGATTCCGGGACTAGCACAGATACGCAGTATTTT
>-|few|TRBJ2-7|TRBV6-5
CASSYYGGTYEQYF
TGTGCCAGCAGTTACTATGGCGGCACCTACGAGCAGTACTTC
>-|-|TRBJ2-5|TRBV20-1
CSARETVFQETQYF
TGCAGTGCTAGAGAGACAGTTTTCCAAGAGACCCAGTACTTC
>-|many|TRBJ1-1|TRBV12-3/TRBV12-4
CASSLANPAPAFF
TGTGCCAGCAGTTTAGCCAATCCTGCCCCCGCTTTCTTT
>-|-|TRBJ1-4|TRBV7-2
CASSFVGRVEKLFF
TGTGCCAGCAGCTTCGTGGGTCGCGTCGAAAAACTGTTTTTT
>TRBD2|-|TRBJ2-5|TRBV12-3/TRBV12-4
CASSRSGGTETQYF
TGTGCCAGCAGTCGTAGCGGGGGTACGGAGACCCAGTACTTC
>-|many|TRBJ1-4|TRBV7-9
CASSLKTPEKLFF
TGTGCCAGCAGCCTAAAGACACCTGAAAAACTGTTTTTT
>-|-|TRBJ2-3|TRBV15
CATSRWAGATDTQYF
TGTGCCACCAGCAGGTGGGCAGGCGCCACAGATACGCAGTATTTT
>-|many|TRBJ2-5|TRBV4-2
CASSQDGLETQYF
TGTGCCAGCAGCCAAGATGGGTTAGAGACCCAGTACTTC
>TRBD1|-|TRBJ2-1|TRBV6-5
CASSYGFADRGNEQFF
TGTGCCAGCAGTTACGGGTTTGCCGACAGGGGCAATGAGCAGTTCTTC
>TRBD1|many|TRBJ1-2|TRBV28
CASSGIDPGQSYGYTF
TGTGCCAGCAGTGGCATTGACCCGGGACAGAGTTATGGCTACACCTTC
>-|-|TRBJ1-5|TRBV12-3/TRBV12-4
CASSPGTILGQPQHF
TGTGCCAGCAGTCCCGGGACAATCCTGGGTCAGCCCCAGCATTTT
>-|once|TRBJ2-7|TRBV12-3/TRBV12-4
CASSLSRGTGRDYEQYF
TGTGCCAGCAGCCTAAGCAGGGGCACAGGAAGAGACTACGAGCAGTACTTC
>-|-|TRBJ1-1|TRBV5-5
CGSSLVRGRNTEAFF
TGTGGCAGCAGCTTGGTAAGAGGGAGGAACACTGAAGCTTTCTTT
>-|-|TRBJ1-5|TRBV12-3/TRBV12-4
CASSLEGVGNQPQHF
TGTGCCAGCAGTTTAGAAGGGGTTGGCAATCAGCCCCAGCATTTT
>TRBD1|-|TRBJ2-1|TRBV4-3
CASSQGYDRGPYNEQFF
TGCGCCAGCAGCCAAGGATACGACAGGGGTCCCTACAATGAGCAGTTCTTC
>TRBD1|once|TRBJ2-5|TRBV5-1
CASSPDRDPWETQYF
TGCGCCAGCAGCCCCGACAGGGACCCCTGGGAGACCCAGTACTTC
>-|many|TRBJ1-6|TRBV20-1
CSARDVENSPLHF
TGCAGTGCTAGAGATGTGGAAAATTCACCCCTCCACTTT
>-|-|TRBJ2-1|TRBV20-1
CSARVLAPQGYNEQFF
TGCAGTGCTAGAGTTCTAGCGCCCCAAGGTTACAATGAGCAGTTCTTC
>-|few|TRBJ2-5|TRBV7-9
CASSLQEQAVVGGTQYF
TGTGCCAGCAGCTTGCAAGAACAAGCGGTCGTCGGCGGGACCCAGTACTTC
>TRBD2|many|TRBJ2-5|TRBV5-6
CASRRLAGGKETQYF
TGTGCCAGCAGGCGACTAGCGGGGGGGAAAGAGACCCAGTACTTC
>-|-|TRBJ2-7|TRBV29-1
CSVETVGEQYF
TGCAGCGTTGAAACAGTTGGCGAGCAGTACTTC
>-|many|TRBJ2-7|TRBV27
CASSFERNSYEQYF
TGTGCCAGCAGTTTTGAGAGAAACTCCTACGAGCAGTACTTC
>TRBD1|-|TRBJ2-5|TRBV5-1
CASSLGGAAVETQYF
TGCGCCAGCAGCCTAGGGGGCGCGGCTGTTGAGACCCAGTACTTC
>-|-|TRBJ2-7|TRBV10-3
CAISESKQGHEQYF
TGTGCCATCAGTGAGTCAAAGCAGGGCCACGAGCAGTACTTC
>-|few|TRBJ1-4|TRBV15
CATSRVDEKLFF
TGTGCCACCAGCAGAGTGGATGAAAAACTGTTTTTT
>-|many|TRBJ2-5|TRBV29-1
CSVDGAGGREETQYF
TGCAGCGTTGATGGGGCAGGTGGTAGGGAAGAGACCCAGTACTTC
>-|few|TRBJ2-7|TRBV6-2/TRBV6-3
CASSYSAGDSYEQYF
TGTGCCAGCAGTTACTCGGCAGGGGACTCCTACGAGCAGTACTTC
>-|-|TRBJ1-5|TRBV7-2
CASSLELERSSNQPQHF
TGTGCCAGCAGCTTAGAGCTGGAACGCTCTAGCAATCAGCCCCAGCATTTT
>-|once|TRBJ2-7|TRBV28
CASRLGGRYEQYF
TGTGCCAGCAGATTAGGGGGGCGTTACGAGCAGTACTTC
>-|once|TRBJ2-1|TRBV7-2
CASSLAEGLHAPPGREQFF
TGTGCCAGCAGCTTAGCGGAGGGCCTCCACGCCCCGCCGGGCAGGGAGCAGTTCTTC